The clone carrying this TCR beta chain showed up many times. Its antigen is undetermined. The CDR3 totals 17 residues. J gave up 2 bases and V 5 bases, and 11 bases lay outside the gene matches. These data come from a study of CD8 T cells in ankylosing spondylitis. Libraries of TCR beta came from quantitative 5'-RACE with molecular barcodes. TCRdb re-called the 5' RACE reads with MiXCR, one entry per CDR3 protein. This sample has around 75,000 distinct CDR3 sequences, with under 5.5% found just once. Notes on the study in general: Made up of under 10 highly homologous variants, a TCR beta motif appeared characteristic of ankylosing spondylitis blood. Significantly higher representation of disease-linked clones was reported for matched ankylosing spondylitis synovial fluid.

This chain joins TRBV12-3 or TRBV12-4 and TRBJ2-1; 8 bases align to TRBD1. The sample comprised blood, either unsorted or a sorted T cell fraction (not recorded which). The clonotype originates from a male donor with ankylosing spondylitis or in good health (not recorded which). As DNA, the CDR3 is TGTGCCAGCAGTGGGGGACAGGCAATGTTGACCTACAATGAGCAGTTCTTC. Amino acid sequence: CASSGGQAMLTYNEQFF.